These 27 T cell receptor beta chains originate from one sample sequenced in a study of cytomegalovirus exposure and HLA in healthy donors. TCRdb's table, derived via immunoSEQ multiplex PCR, lists solely in-frame clones and lacks some. This sample has some 140,000 clones, with roughly 90% found just once. The sample comprised PBMCs. Receptor source: a man aged 18-30 years in good health and CMV-seronegative.

The chain carries TRBV12-5 and TRBJ1-1; D remains ambiguous. Between the trimmed V and J ends, which lost 3 bases and 6 bases, there was a span of 5 bases. Per the germline V gene, CDR1 is LGHNT and CDR2 is FRNRAP. The CDR3 runs to 11 residues. The CDR3 nucleotides read TGTGCTAGTGGTTTTTCGGCTGAAGCTTTCTTT. This encodes CASGFSAEAFF.

The chain is built from TRBV6-5 and TRBJ2-5; D is ambiguous. Germline V CDR1 and CDR2: MNHEY, SVGAGI. Trimming took off 6 bases at V and 4 bases at J, with 9 bases between the two ends. This CDR3 has 12 amino acids. CDR3 amino acids: CASRLGRETQYF. Here the CDR3 DNA reads TGTGCCAGCAGGTTGGGCCGAGAGACCCAGTACTTC.

V is TRBV7-8 and J is TRBJ2-7; 8 bases are shared with TRBD1. V was pared by 1 base and J by 3 bases, with 2 bases of the junction left unmatched. CDR1 and CDR2 from the germline V gene are SGHVS and FQNEAQ. This CDR3 has 14 residues. The CDR3 nucleotides read TGTGCCAGCAGCTTAGGGACAGGGAACTACGAGCAGTACTTC. It yields the protein CASSLGTGNYEQYF.

The genes are TRBV27 and TRBJ1-1; 7 bases are a match to TRBD1. CDR3 length: 11 amino acids. V lost 7 bases to trimming and J lost 5 bases; unmatched junction nucleotides: 1. Looked up from germline, CDR1 is MNHEY and CDR2 is SMNVEV (reference sequence). CDR3 sequence (DNA): TGTGCCAGCAAGGGGGCAACTGAAGCTTTCTTT. Translated, it gives CASKGATEAFF.

The CDR3 loop is CASSPQLAGAYEQYF. The CDR3, as DNA: TGTGCCAGCAGCCCACAGCTCGCGGGAGCCTACGAGCAGTACTTC. The chain employs TRBV27 and TRBJ2-7; TRBD2 aligns across 7 bases. Trimming cost V 6 bases and J 2 bases; bases outside gene matches: 10. CDR3 length: 15 amino acids. The V gene's germline CDR1 is MNHEY and CDR2 SMNVEV (reference sequence).

The chain recombines TRBV13 with TRBJ2-2; D is perhaps TRBD1 (6 bases). Germline loops: CDR1 PRHDT, CDR2 FYEKMQ (reference sequence). The CDR3 is 14 amino acids. Trimming left V 6 bases short and J 4 bases short, with 12 bases between. CDR3 bases: TGTGCCAGCAGTACGGACAGAGGCACCGGGGAGCTGTTTTTT. Translating it yields CASSTDRGTGELFF.

The V and J genes are TRBV5-1 and TRBJ2-5; TRBD1 is a possible D gene (6 bases). The CDR3 spans 15 residues. Between the trimmed V and J ends, which lost 1 base and 9 bases, there was a span of 19 bases. Germline CDR1 is SGHRS and CDR2 is YFSETQ. CDR3 loop: CASSLKDRGQGAQYF. The CDR3 region has the DNA TGCGCCAGCAGCTTGAAGGACAGAGGGCAAGGGGCCCAGTACTTC.

The V call is TRBV28, the J call TRBJ1-5; TRBD1 agrees at 8 bases. The V segment lost 3 bases and the J segment 6 bases; nucleotides outside the gene matches: 4. CDR1 is MDHEN and CDR2 is SYDVKM in the germline V gene. The CDR3 has 14 amino acids. The CDR3 DNA is TGTGCCAGCAGTTTTTCAGGGGGCGGTCAGCCCCAGCATTTT. It encodes CASSFSGGGQPQHF.

This CDR3 is CASSLRGTNTGELFF. CDR3 sequence (DNA): TGTGCCAGCAGTCTGCGGGGGACAAACACCGGGGAGCTGTTTTTT. This chain uses TRBV6-6 with TRBJ2-2; a weak D match, TRBD2 (7 bases). CDR3 size: 15 residues. In germline, CDR1 is MNHNY, CDR2 SVGAGI (reference sequence). V lost 5 bases, J lost 2 bases, and 12 bases lay in between.

V and J are TRBV7-9 and TRBJ2-2; no clear D gene. CDR3 length equals 14 residues. Germline values: CDR1 SEHNR, CDR2 FQNEAQ (reference sequence). Trimming cost V 5 bases and J 7 bases, with 14 bases left between them. The CDR3 region is CASSLDFAGGELFF. CDR3 sequence (DNA): TGTGCCAGCAGCCTAGACTTCGCAGGCGGGGAGCTGTTTTTT. Using reference TRBV7-9 and TRBJ2-2 for the parts outside the CDR3, the full variable domain is DTGVSQNPRHKITKRGQNVTFRCDPISEHNRLYWYRQTLGQGPEFLTYFQNEAQLEKSRLLSDRFSAERPKGSFSTLEIQRTEQGDSAMYLCASSLDFAGGELFFGEGSRLTVL.

The CDR3 reads CASSRRGGAEETQYF. CDR3 DNA: TGCGCCAGCAGTCGTCGCGGGGGGGCAGAAGAGACCCAGTACTTC. V and J are TRBV5-1 and TRBJ2-5; the match to TRBD2 covers 9 bases. The CDR3 loop spans 15 amino acids. The V and J ends lost 5 bases and 3 bases, in that order; junction bases with no gene match: 8. Germline assignment: CDR1 SGHRS and CDR2 YFSETQ.

V usage is TRBV27 and J usage is TRBJ2-7; TRBD1 aligns across 9 bases. CDR1 and CDR2 from the germline V gene are MNHEY and SMNVEV (reference sequence). V was clipped by 6 bases and J by 5 bases; unmatched bases: 11. The length of the CDR3 is 15 residues. The CDR3 protein is CASSSRQGVIHEQYF. CDR3 bases: TGTGCCAGCAGCTCAAGACAGGGGGTAATCCACGAGCAGTACTTC.

This chain connects TRBV6-5 to TRBJ1-4; D is undetermined. V was pared by 2 bases and J by 0 bases, with 7 bases between. CDR3 size: 15 residues. The germline V gene has CDR1 MNHEY and CDR2 SVGAGI. The DNA of the CDR3 is TGTGCCAGCAGTTACCAACAAGCAACTAATGAAAAACTGTTTTTT. This gives the protein CASSYQQATNEKLFF.

The V and J genes are TRBV5-1 and TRBJ2-3; the D gene is possibly TRBD2 (6 bases). The CDR3 sequence is 13 residues long. V lost 1 base, J lost 4 bases, and 7 bases lay in between. Looked up from germline, CDR1 is SGHRS and CDR2 is YFSETQ. In DNA form, the CDR3 reads TGCGCCAGCAGCTTGTGGGGGGCAGATACGCAGTATTTT. Translating it yields CASSLWGADTQYF.

The table lists this clone with a few counts. The gene calls are TRBV2 and TRBJ1-5; 9 bases agree with TRBD1. V shed 1 base and J 6 bases; nucleotides not matched to a gene: 4. This CDR3 comprises 15 residues. Per the germline V gene, CDR1 is SNHLY and CDR2 is FYNNEI. CDR3 coding DNA: TGTGCCAGCAGTGAAGAGGGACAGGGAGGTCAGCCCCAGCATTTT. This codes for CASSEEGQGGQPQHF.

The chain employs TRBV5-1 and TRBJ2-1; TRBD2 matches at 7 bases. This CDR3 spans 14 amino acids. V lost 6 bases and J lost 3; bases outside the gene matches: 6. Germline V CDR1 and CDR2: SGHRS, YFSETQ. The chain's CDR3 is CASNPAGLYNEQFF. For the CDR3, the DNA is TGCGCCAGCAACCCAGCGGGGCTCTACAATGAGCAGTTCTTC.

The table lists this clone with many counts. The chain employs TRBV12-5 and TRBJ2-1; 10 nucleotides align to TRBD2. This CDR3 has 17 residues. Germline V CDR1 and CDR2: LGHNT, FRNRAP. Unmatched junction bases numbered 6, after V lost 4 bases and J lost 0 bases. The CDR3 sequence is CASGSSSGGGSYNEQFF. In nucleotides, the CDR3 is TGTGCTAGTGGTTCCTCTAGCGGGGGCGGCTCCTACAATGAGCAGTTCTTC.

This clone has just one count. The chain links TRBV12-5 to TRBJ2-1; 10 bases agree with TRBD2. The V gene's germline CDR1 is LGHNT and CDR2 FRNRAP. There are 15 residues in the CDR3. The J segment lost 7 bases and the V segment lost 9 bases, leaving 12 bases of the junction unmatched. Written as DNA, the CDR3 is TGTGCTAGCTCCTCGAGCGGGAGGGCCGGAAATGAGCAGTTCTTC. This translates into CASSSSGRAGNEQFF.

The count of this clone is one. The CDR3: CASSPGTGISGANVLTF. CDR3 DNA sequence: TGTGCCAGCAGTCCCGGGACAGGCATCTCTGGGGCCAACGTCCTGACTTTC. This chain links TRBV7-7 with TRBJ2-6, with 8 bases matching TRBD1. The germline V gene encodes CDR1 SSHAT and CDR2 FNYEAQ (reference sequence). The CDR3 contains 17 residues. V shed 6 bases and J 0 bases; nucleotides not matched to a gene: 7.

The chain has TRBV7-2 and TRBJ2-7; possibly TRBD1 for D (5 bases). CDR1 and CDR2 (germline): SGHTA, FQGNSA. The CDR3 extends over 14 amino acids. V was trimmed by 5 bases and J by 1 base, leaving 12 bases between them. The CDR3: CASSLRQNSYEQYF. The DNA of the CDR3 is TGTGCCAGCAGCCTACGACAGAATTCCTACGAGCAGTACTTC.

The chain carries TRBV27 and TRBJ1-2; D perhaps matches TRBD1 (6 bases). This CDR3 comprises 15 residues. The V and J ends lost 4 bases and 2 bases respectively, with 14 bases between them. Looked up from germline, CDR1 is MNHEY and CDR2 is SMNVEV (reference sequence). The CDR3 DNA sequence: TGTGCCAGCAGTTCGTTGGGGGCTAGGAACTATGGCTACACCTTC. It translates to CASSSLGARNYGYTF.

This clone was detected only a few times. The CDR3 spells CASSPMANTEAFF. DNA of the CDR3: TGTGCCAGCTCACCGATGGCGAACACTGAAGCTTTCTTT. This sequence joins TRBV18 and TRBJ1-1; unclear D gene. The length of the CDR3 is 13 residues. Germline V gene data show CDR1 as KGHSH and CDR2 as LQKENI. The V gene lost 3 bases and the J gene lost 1 base, with 6 bases spanning the gap.

The chain combines TRBV6-6 with TRBJ1-2; D is possibly TRBD1 (6 bases). Germline V gene data show CDR1 as MNHNY and CDR2 as SVGAGI (reference sequence). CDR3 length: 15 amino acids. V was trimmed by 0 bases and J by 4 bases, leaving 12 bases between them. CDR3 loop: CASSYSSGGAYGYTF. For the CDR3, the DNA is TGTGCCAGCAGTTACTCGTCGGGGGGGGCCTATGGCTACACCTTC.

The chain employs TRBV15 and TRBJ1-4, with TRBD1 identical over 8 bases. Germline values: CDR1 LNHNV, CDR2 YYDKDF (reference sequence). The CDR3 is 15 amino acids. V dropped 0 bases and J dropped 6; count of bases not matched to a gene: 3. The CDR3 DNA is TGTGCCACCAGCAGAGAGCAGGGGGCGTATGAAAAACTGTTTTTT. Amino acid sequence: CATSREQGAYEKLFF. Drawing the rest from reference TRBV15 and TRBJ1-4, the complete variable domain is DAMVIQNPRYQVTQFGKPVTLSCSQTLNHNVMYWYQQKSSQAPKLLFHYYDKDFNNEADTPDNFQSRRPNTSFCFLDIRSPGLGDTAMYLCATSREQGAYEKLFFGSGTQLSVL.

A note on this clone: The same CDR3 can be traced to other DNA sequences in this sample. This chain links TRBV28 with TRBJ1-5; D not resolved. Trimming removed 4 bases from V and 1 base from J, with 11 bases in between. CDR3 length: 15 amino acids. Per germline, CDR1 MDHEN and CDR2 SYDVKM. In nucleotides, the CDR3 is TGTGCCAGCAGTTCCACGGGAGGGAGCAATCAGCCCCAGCATTTT. This translates into CASSSTGGSNQPQHF.

V usage is TRBV2 and J usage is TRBJ2-3; the D gene is possibly TRBD2 (5 bases). The ends were cut back, 7 bases at V and 2 bases at J, with 13 bases in the middle. The CDR3 is 14 residues long. Germline V gene data show CDR1 as SNHLY and CDR2 as FYNNEI. The CDR3 coding sequence is TGTGCCAGCATGAATGGGGAGTTCACAGATACGCAGTATTTT. It is translated as CASMNGEFTDTQYF.

V is TRBV2 and J is TRBJ2-7; D might be TRBD2 (6 bases). Trimming took off 8 bases at V and 3 bases at J, with 14 bases between the two ends. The CDR3 spans 13 residues. Germline CDR1 is SNHLY and CDR2 is FYNNEI. CDR3: CASGGVLSYEQYF. CDR3 in DNA: TGTGCCAGCGGAGGGGTTTTAAGCTACGAGCAGTACTTC. Full variable domain (rest looked up from reference TRBV2 and TRBJ2-7): EPEVTQTPSHQVTQMGQEVILRCVPISNHLYFYWYRQILGQKVEFLVSFYNNEISEKSEIFDDQFSVERPDGSNFTLKIRSTKLEDSAMYFCASGGVLSYEQYFGPGTRLTVT.